Shown below are 20 T cell receptor beta chains from a single sample sequenced in a study of shared clonotypes between healthy human individuals. Clones were sequenced by immunoSEQ multiplex PCR, and TCRdb holds only the in-frame ones, with some missing. The data contain 2 million to 3 million clones, around nine tenths of them seen just once; the ten biggest clones take up over 0.12%. The sequenced sample was naive CD4+ T cells sorted from blood. As to subset: CD45RA+ positively selected. The source of these receptors is a young man in good health.

This chain joins TRBV19 and TRBJ1-4, with unresolved D. From germline, CDR1 is LNHDA and CDR2 SQIVND (reference sequence). The CDR3 contains 12 residues. Deletions cut 6 bases from V and 8 bases from J, with 10 bases between. Written as DNA, the CDR3 is TGTGCCAGTAGCCCCACCCGGGAAAAACTGTTTTTT. Translation: CASSPTREKLFF.

Concerning this clone: This sample also contains other DNA sequences that code for the same CDR3. J is TRBJ1-1 and V is TRBV10-3; TRBD1 agrees at 9 bases. Germline CDR1 and CDR2: ENHRY and SYGVKD. J was trimmed by 0 bases and V by 3 bases; bases with no gene match: 2. The CDR3 loop spans 15 amino acids. The CDR3 loop is CAISERTGVNTEAFF. The CDR3 DNA reads as TGTGCCATCAGTGAAAGGACAGGGGTGAACACTGAAGCTTTCTTT.

The chain has TRBV29-1 and TRBJ1-2; 7 bases match TRBD1. J lost 8 bases, V lost 6 bases, and 6 bases had no gene match. Germline values: CDR1 SQVTM, CDR2 ANQGSEA. This CDR3 comprises 11 residues. The DNA for the CDR3 is TGCAGCGTCAGGGGGATGCGAGGCTACACCTTC. Amino acid sequence: CSVRGMRGYTF.

This clone showed up just once. The CDR3 loop reads CASSPTRATNEKLFF. CDR3 bases: TGTGCCAGCAGCCCAACCCGAGCAACTAATGAAAAACTGTTTTTT. V and J are TRBV7-6 and TRBJ1-4, with D unclear. In germline, CDR1 is SGHVS, CDR2 FNYEAQ. Trimming cost V 5 bases and J 0 bases, with 10 bases left between them. The CDR3 spans 15 residues.

The gene calls are TRBV10-1 and TRBJ2-7; TRBD1 might be the D (6 bases). The V gene lost 8 bases and the J gene lost 1 base, with 18 bases spanning the gap. The CDR3 is 15 amino acids. The V gene's germline CDR1 is WNHNN and CDR2 SYGVQD (reference sequence). The CDR3 sequence: CASSLQGNWSYEQYF. DNA of the CDR3: TGCGCCAGCTCCCTACAGGGAAATTGGTCCTACGAGCAGTACTTC.

The genes are TRBV30 and TRBJ2-3; D might be TRBD1 or TRBD2, each matching 5 bases. V dropped 4 bases and J dropped 4 bases, with 15 bases sitting between them. Germline V gene lookup returns CDR1 GTSNPN and CDR2 SVGIG (reference sequence). This CDR3 is built from 14 residues. CDR3 DNA: TGTGCCTGGACTCGGGTGGGGGTAGCAGATACGCAGTATTTT. Its translation is CAWTRVGVADTQYF.

The chain carries TRBV18 and TRBJ2-5, with D unclear. V was trimmed by 2 bases and J by 1 base, leaving 8 bases between them. CDR1 and CDR2 from the germline V gene are KGHSH and LQKENI. This CDR3 is built from 14 residues. The CDR3 coding sequence is TGTGCCAGCTCACCATCCCGAGCCCAAGAGACCCAGTACTTC. As protein: CASSPSRAQETQYF.

A note on this clone: Other DNA sequences of this sample code for an identical CDR3. The rearrangement joins TRBV5-1 to TRBJ2-7; 9 nucleotides agree with TRBD1. V shed 3 bases, J shed 3 bases, and the junction held 4 bases outside the gene matches. The CDR3 is 14 amino acids. CDR1 and CDR2 from the germline V gene are SGHRS and YFSETQ. The CDR3 reads CASSSTGGSYEQYF. CDR3 coding DNA: TGCGCCAGCAGCTCGACAGGGGGAAGCTACGAGCAGTACTTC.

Remarks on this clone: This sample also contains other DNA sequences that code for the same CDR3. V and J are TRBV2 and TRBJ2-1; 9 bases are shared with TRBD1. Germline V gene lookup returns CDR1 SNHLY and CDR2 FYNNEI. J lost 4 bases, V lost 4 bases, and 2 bases had no gene match. The CDR3 extends over 14 amino acids. CDR3 nucleotide sequence: TGTGCCAGCAGTGCGGGACAGGGTTACAATGAGCAGTTCTTC. Translating gives CASSAGQGYNEQFF. Full variable domain (remainder filled in from reference TRBV2 and TRBJ2-1): EPEVTQTPSHQVTQMGQEVILRCVPISNHLYFYWYRQILGQKVEFLVSFYNNEISEKSEIFDDQFSVERPDGSNFTLKIRSTKLEDSAMYFCASSAGQGYNEQFFGPGTRLTVL.

The J gene is TRBJ2-1, the V gene TRBV7-2, with D perhaps matching TRBD2 (6 bases). Germline CDR1 reads SGHTA; CDR2 reads FQGNSA. Trimming cost V 8 bases and J 0 bases, with 11 bases left between them. The CDR3 extends over 14 amino acids. CDR3 DNA sequence: TGTGCCAGCTTTAAGACTAGCTCCTACAATGAGCAGTTCTTC. As protein: CASFKTSSYNEQFF.

In the case of this clone: A clone one base away is much larger, so this may be a read error. This chain links TRBV5-1 with TRBJ2-5; D possibly matches TRBD1 or TRBD2 (5 bases each). The J call may be mistaken, given a closer DNA end match to TRBJ2-7. The germline V gene has CDR1 SGHRS and CDR2 YFSETQ. This CDR3 region has 12 residues. CDR3 nucleotide sequence: TGCGCCAGCAGCCGGGACCGCTACGAGCAGTACTTC. It is translated as CASSRDRYEQYF.

The rearrangement uses TRBV7-8 and TRBJ2-2, with 8 bases matching TRBD2. V shed 5 bases, J shed 5 bases, and the junction held 7 bases outside the gene matches. Germline assignment: CDR1 SGHVS and CDR2 FQNEAQ. The CDR3 sequence is 15 residues long. The DNA of the CDR3 is TGTGCCAGCAGCCAGGGCAGCGGGGGAACCGGGGAGCTGTTTTTT. It encodes CASSQGSGGTGELFF.

This clone was observed once. The genes are TRBV5-4 and TRBJ2-7; the match to TRBD2 covers 13 bases. Unmatched junction bases numbered 2, after V lost 7 bases and J lost 4 bases. Per germline, CDR1 SGHNT and CDR2 YYREEE (reference sequence). The CDR3 covers 13 residues. CDR3 loop: CASSTSGRYEQYF. DNA of the CDR3: TGTGCCAGCTCGACTAGCGGGAGGTACGAGCAGTACTTC.

As for this clone: Other DNA sequences in the sample encode the same CDR3. The gene calls are TRBV18 and TRBJ2-5; D is ambiguous. Germline-derived CDR1 and CDR2 are KGHSH and LQKENI. The CDR3 sequence is 13 residues long. Trimming removed 2 bases at V and 2 bases at J, with 6 bases between. CDR3 bases: TGTGCCAGCTCACCAGGCCTGCAAGAGACCCAGTACTTC. Its protein product is CASSPGLQETQYF.

The rearrangement joins TRBV28 to TRBJ1-2; D is unresolved. This CDR3 is built from 14 residues. From germline, CDR1 is MDHEN and CDR2 SYDVKM. V lost 6 bases, J lost 2 bases, and 13 bases lay in between. CDR3 nucleotides: TGTGCCAGCAGCTCCCCCGCGCGGAACTATGGCTACACCTTC. This sequence encodes CASSSPARNYGYTF.

The chain carries TRBV14 and TRBJ2-5; D could derive from TRBD1 or TRBD2 (5 bases each). This CDR3 has 15 amino acids. Trimming left V 5 bases short and J 7 bases short, with 20 bases between. CDR1 and CDR2 (germline): SGHDN, FVKESK. CDR3 sequence: CASSLYPGTIRTQYF. The CDR3 region has the DNA TGTGCCAGCAGCTTATATCCCGGGACCATTAGGACCCAGTACTTC.

This chain connects TRBV2 to TRBJ2-2, with 7 nucleotides matching TRBD1. V dropped 6 bases and J dropped 6; count of bases not matched to a gene: 13. The CDR3 spans 16 residues. Germline loops: CDR1 SNHLY, CDR2 FYNNEI. The DNA for the CDR3 is TGTGCCAGCAGCAACACCGGGACAGTGGTGTCCGGGGAGCTGTTTTTT. Translation gives CASSNTGTVVSGELFF.

About this clone: At the DNA level, this CDR3 is encoded by other sequences in the same sample as well. V usage is TRBV5-4 and J usage is TRBJ2-7; D is unclear. V lost 0 bases and J lost 4, with 8 bases in between. CDR1 is SGHNT and CDR2 is YYREEE in the germline V gene (reference sequence). The CDR3 sequence is 13 residues long. The CDR3: CASSLDRGYEQYF. CDR3 DNA: TGTGCCAGCAGCTTGGACCGAGGTTACGAGCAGTACTTC.

The chain is built from TRBV7-2 and TRBJ1-2; 8 bases fit TRBD1. Trimming at V came to 3 bases and at J to 7 bases, leaving 4 bases not matched to a gene. Germline CDR1 reads SGHTA; CDR2 reads FQGNSA. The CDR3 contains 13 residues. CDR3 protein: CASSFAGTGGYTF. The CDR3, as DNA: TGTGCCAGCAGCTTCGCTGGGACAGGTGGCTACACCTTC.

The V gene is TRBV28, the J gene TRBJ1-2; 7 nucleotides agree with TRBD1. V lost 5 bases and J lost 4; bases outside the gene matches: 7. There are 14 residues in the CDR3. Germline V lookup: CDR1 MDHEN, CDR2 SYDVKM. The CDR3 DNA is TGTGCCAGCAGTACCGGGACAGCACCCTATGGCTACACCTTC. Translated: CASSTGTAPYGYTF.